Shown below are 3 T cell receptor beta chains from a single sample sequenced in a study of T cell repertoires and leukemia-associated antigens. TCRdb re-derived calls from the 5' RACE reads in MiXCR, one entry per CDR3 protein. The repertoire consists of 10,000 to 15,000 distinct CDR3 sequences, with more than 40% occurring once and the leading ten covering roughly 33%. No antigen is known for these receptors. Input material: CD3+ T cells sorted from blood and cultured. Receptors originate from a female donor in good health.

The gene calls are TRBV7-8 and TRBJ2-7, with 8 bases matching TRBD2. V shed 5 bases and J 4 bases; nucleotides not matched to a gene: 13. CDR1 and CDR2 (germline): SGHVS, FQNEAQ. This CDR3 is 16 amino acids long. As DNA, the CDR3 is TGTGCCAGCAGCCCCCGTGGGGGGACTAGTAATTACGAGCAGTACTTC. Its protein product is CASSPRGGTSNYEQYF.

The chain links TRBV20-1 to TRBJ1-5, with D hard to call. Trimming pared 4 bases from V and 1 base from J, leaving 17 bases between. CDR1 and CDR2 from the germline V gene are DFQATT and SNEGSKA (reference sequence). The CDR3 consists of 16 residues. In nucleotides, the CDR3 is TGCAGTGCTAAAGATGCGGTCAGATTAAGCAATCAGCCCCAGCATTTT. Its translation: CSAKDAVRLSNQPQHF.

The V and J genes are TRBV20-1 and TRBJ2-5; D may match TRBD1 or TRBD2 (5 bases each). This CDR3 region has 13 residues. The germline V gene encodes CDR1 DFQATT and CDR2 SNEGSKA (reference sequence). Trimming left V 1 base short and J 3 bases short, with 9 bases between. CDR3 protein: CSARGQTKETQYF. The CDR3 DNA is TGCAGTGCTAGAGGACAGACTAAAGAGACCCAGTACTTC.